This T cell receptor (beta chain) was recorded in a study of CD8 T cells in ankylosing spondylitis. MiXCR was run by TCRdb on the 5' RACE reads, yielding one entry per CDR3 protein. The table shows under 250,000 distinct CDR3 sequences, with roughly a third occurring only once. The material sequenced was blood, either unsorted or a sorted T cell fraction (not recorded which). This clonotype originated in a male donor with ankylosing spondylitis or in good health (not recorded which).

CDR3 sequence (DNA): TGCAGCGTTCGAGGGGCCAACACCGGGGAGCTGTTTTTT. Protein sequence: CSVRGANTGELFF. This chain links TRBV29-1 with TRBJ2-2, with D perhaps matching TRBD1 or TRBD2 (5 bases each). The germline V gene has CDR1 SQVTM and CDR2 ANQGSEA. V gave up 5 bases and J gave up 2 bases, with 9 bases separating them. CDR3 length: 13 amino acids.